This T cell receptor (beta chain) was identified in a study of Graves' ophthalmopathy and Graves' hyperthyroidism (dated by TCRdb to the late 2010s). Broadly, across the study: Peripheral blood was collected at initial diagnosis, prior to any treatment. The study used TCR beta repertoire signatures to distinguish Graves' ophthalmopathy from Graves' hyperthyroidism and to predict progression to ophthalmopathy. In total, 120 to 150 blood samples were TCR-sequenced: 40 to 45 ophthalmopathy, under 80 hyperthyroidism and approximately 17 hyperthyroidism-to-ophthalmopathy patients. A discovery set of 100 patients (43 ophthalmopathy, some 58 stable hyperthyroidism) was enrolled to explore V-J signatures distinguishing ophthalmopathy from hyperthyroidism. An independent validation cohort was composed of roughly 19 hyperthyroidism patients and around 16 patients who later progressed from hyperthyroidism to ophthalmopathy. T-cell repertoires of thyroid tissue and blood were compared in 5 or 6 hyperthyroidism patients. Following sample collection, hyperthyroidism patients were given methimazole at a starting dose of 30 mg daily, and ophthalmopathy patients were given high-dose intravenous methylprednisolone. The 100 discovery patients were randomly split 7:3 into training and test sets.

Paper-wide results and their limitations: Sample size was not predetermined statistically, and investigators were not blinded to group allocation. Among expanded thyroid clonotypes with frequency above 0.001, most also showed up in blood, which suggests that blood repertoires may reflect the thyroid immune response. The 13-signature model separated ophthalmopathy from stable hyperthyroidism with roughly 88% sensitivity and 81.08% specificity in cross-validation, and 80%/75% in the test set. In validation, the model predicted ophthalmopathy progression with about 71% sensitivity and 72.22% specificity; some twelve predicted patients were CT-confirmed with GO in a median of 6.5 months.

This clonotype has ten or more counts. The antigen this receptor binds is unknown. No quality values exist for individual bases; no much larger clone is one base distant. Between the V and J ends, shortened by 0 bases and 6 bases respectively, the junction contains 20 bases. The CDR3, from cysteine to phenylalanine, totals 17 residues. Of all the DNA, just the CDR3 is kept, 51 bases in frame from base 1. Sequences PRHDT (CDR1) and FYEKMQ (CDR2) are obtained from the germline V gene (reference sequence). For repertoire sequencing, the TCR beta CDR3 regions were amplified from RNA transcripts. HTBI primers and the Qiagen OneStep RT-PCR kit were used in a first-round RT-PCR, which was followed by a second-round multiplex PCR, size selection and purification. Libraries were sequenced on an Illumina HiSeq2000 using paired-end 100 bp reads. In the original analysis: SOAPnuke was used to process the reads, throwing out any read that had adapters, had uncalled bases, had a mean Phred below 15, or lacked an exact constant-primer or identifier match. High-quality paired reads were merged with COPE v1.2.5. Each unique nucleotide sequence was defined as a clonotype, and clonotypes were aligned to IMGT TRB V, D and J references with MiTCR v1.1. Analysis was restricted to V-J combinations with a frequency above 0.0001, which covered 99% to 99.2% of repertoires. For each V-J combination, a TCR clonal expansion and chaos score was defined as F50 clonal expansion divided by the chaos observed in the TCRdist matrix. Welch's t-statistics and random forest were used to reduce the features to about a dozen V-J combinations, which were then used as input to a naive Bayes classifier. The Morisita-Horn index was used to measure how similar the thyroid and blood repertoires were. TCRdb ran its own pipeline on the public reads, namely fastp trimming at Q25 and MiXCR clone calling, and kept in-frame beta chains. All rows with the same CDR3 protein become a single entry with the most common DNA and genes. None of the V and J calls come from the authors' own analysis; TCRdb made them. This sample gives 600,000 to 650,000 distinct CDR3 sequences in total; about a fifth of them show up just once. Approximately 7.7% of the sample belongs to the ten largest clones.

Hyperthyroidism was considered stable if no progression to ophthalmopathy occurred within 18 months of follow-up. Patients with hyperthyroidism were aged 18 to 65 years, had been newly diagnosed, and had a disease duration of less than 2 months. Patients with other autoimmune diseases, uncontrolled infections, pregnancy or lactation were excluded from the study. Diagnosis relied on clinical symptoms, serum thyroxine, TRAb, thyroid ultrasound and orbital computed tomography. Ficoll-Paque density gradient centrifugation was used to isolate PBMCs from approximately 10 ml of fresh peripheral blood. Total RNA was extracted using Trizol reagent, and RNA quality was checked on an Agilent 2100 Bioanalyzer.

The source of this sequence is a woman aged 18 to 35 with stable Graves' hyperthyroidism. Some clones in this sample may be carry-over from other donors' samples. Donor details come from another sample of the same person, matched by shared clones. The sample comprised peripheral blood. The chain is encoded by TRBV13 joined to TRBJ1-1, with the D segment identity uncertain. The CDR3 amino acid sequence is: CASSLGNELGGNAEAFF. The sequenced DNA: TGTGCCAGCAGCTTAGGCAATGAGCTGGGAGGAAACGCTGAAGCTTTCTTT.